Below, 26 T cell receptor beta chains from the same sample are listed, as sequenced in a study of control samples from healthy donors and cancer patients. The protocol was immunoSEQ multiplex PCR, while the TCRdb copy is restricted to in-frame clones and leaves out a portion. There are 70,000 to 100,000 clones in the sample; approximately 90% occur only once, and under 2.5% lies in the top ten. Sequencing was carried out using PBMCs. All receptors derive from a woman aged 55-69 years with head and neck cancer.

The chain carries TRBV5-1 and TRBJ1-6, with a tentative D call TRBD1 (5 bases). The germline CDR1 and CDR2 sequences are SGHRS and YFSETQ. V dropped 4 bases and J dropped 10 bases, with 18 bases sitting between them. The CDR3 runs to 15 residues. The CDR3 protein is CASSPATGVRSPLHF. Written as DNA, the CDR3 is TGCGCCAGCAGCCCCGCCACGGGGGTAAGGTCACCCCTCCACTTT.

This clone was picked up one time. J is TRBJ2-3 and V is TRBV7-3, with 7 bases matching TRBD2. The CDR3 is made up of 15 amino acids. Germline loops: CDR1 SGHTA, CDR2 FQGTGA. V lost 1 base to trimming and J lost 3 bases; unmatched junction nucleotides: 4. The CDR3 nucleotides are TGTGCCAGCAGCTTAAGCGGGAGTACAACAGATACGCAGTATTTT. Its protein is CASSLSGSTTDTQYF.

The chain couples TRBV30 to TRBJ1-1; D gene unclear. V was pared by 4 bases and J by 5 bases, with 8 bases between. Germline loops: CDR1 GTSNPN, CDR2 SVGIG (reference sequence). There are 11 residues in the CDR3. The DNA of the CDR3 is TGTGCCTGGAATGGTTGGACTGAAGCTTTCTTT. Translation: CAWNGWTEAFF. Full variable domain (outside the CDR3, taken from reference TRBV30 and TRBJ1-1): SQTIHQWPATLVQPVGSPLSLECTVEGTSNPNLYWYRQAAGRGLQLLFYSVGIGQISSEVPQNLSASRPQDRQFILSSKKLLLSDSGFYLCAWNGWTEAFFGQGTRLTVV.

The chain is built from TRBV2 and TRBJ2-2; D is unresolved. V shed 4 bases and J shed 1 base, with 13 bases lying between them. The CDR3 covers 16 residues. The germline CDR1 and CDR2 sequences are SNHLY and FYNNEI. The CDR3 spells CASSVTNPVNTGELFF. CDR3 DNA sequence: TGTGCCAGCAGTGTGACCAACCCAGTGAACACCGGGGAGCTGTTTTTT.

J is TRBJ1-1 and V is TRBV28; TRBD1 matches at 9 bases. The V gene's germline CDR1 is MDHEN and CDR2 SYDVKM. The CDR3 spans 12 residues. Germline trimming cut 4 bases from V and 12 bases from J; bases unmatched to any gene: 6. The DNA for the CDR3 is TGTGCCAGCAGTTCCCCGACAGGGGGAACTTTCTTT. Translating it yields CASSSPTGGTFF.

This rearrangement joins TRBV9 to TRBJ1-3; unclear D gene. In germline, CDR1 is SGDLS, CDR2 YYNGEE. This CDR3 is 14 amino acids long. Trimming pared 4 bases from V and 3 bases from J, leaving 11 bases between. The CDR3 here is CASSPTMGGNTIYF. The CDR3 DNA reads TGTGCCAGCAGCCCGACTATGGGTGGAAACACCATATATTTT.

The chain carries TRBV4-1 and TRBJ1-5; TRBD1 is a possible D gene (5 bases). From germline, CDR1 is MGHRA and CDR2 YSYEKL. There are 15 residues in the CDR3. V lost 0 bases, J lost 5 bases, and 11 bases lay in between. For the CDR3, the DNA is TGCGCCAGCAGCCAAGACCCCGGAGGGGATCAGCCCCAGCATTTT. Amino acid sequence: CASSQDPGGDQPQHF.

This rearrangement joins TRBV5-6 to TRBJ2-7; 7 bases align to TRBD2. V shed 3 bases and J 6 bases; nucleotides not matched to a gene: 6. Per germline, CDR1 SGHDT and CDR2 YYEEEE. This CDR3 contains 13 residues. The CDR3 DNA reads as TGTGCCAGCAGCTCAGGACTAGTGGGCGAGCAGTACTTC. This sequence encodes CASSSGLVGEQYF.

This sequence joins TRBV6-1 and TRBJ1-5, with D unclear. V lost 5 bases and J lost 3, with 14 bases in between. This CDR3 comprises 15 residues. In germline, CDR1 is MNHNS, CDR2 SASEGT. CDR3 sequence reads: CASSSNDGFNQPQHF. CDR3 DNA sequence: TGTGCCAGCAGTTCAAACGACGGTTTCAATCAGCCCCAGCATTTT.

This chain's CDR3 is CARTNGLAGGETQYF. CDR3 coding DNA: TGCGCCAGGACTAATGGGCTAGCGGGAGGTGAGACCCAGTACTTC. The chain couples TRBV10-1 to TRBJ2-5; 11 nucleotides match TRBD2. From germline, CDR1 is WNHNN and CDR2 SYGVQD (reference sequence). The junction had 11 bases not matched to a gene; V was cut back by 9 bases and J by 5 bases. The CDR3 is 15 amino acids.

The chain has TRBV6-5 and TRBJ2-5; D tentatively reads TRBD1 or TRBD2 (6 bases each). The length of the CDR3 is 15 residues. Germline-derived CDR1 and CDR2 are MNHEY and SVGAGI. Trimming pared 7 bases from V and 5 bases from J, leaving 20 bases between. In DNA form, the CDR3 reads TGTGCCAGCATCGAAGGGGGGTTGATGCGGGAGACCCAGTACTTC. It is translated as CASIEGGLMRETQYF.

J is TRBJ2-1 and V is TRBV5-4; 7 bases are a match to TRBD1. This CDR3 is built from 15 residues. The J segment lost 2 bases and the V segment lost 4 bases, leaving 6 bases of the junction unmatched. Germline lookup yields CDR1 SGHNT and CDR2 YYREEE (reference sequence). CDR3 sequence reads: CASSPDRAAYNEQFF. The CDR3 nucleotides read TGTGCCAGCAGCCCTGACAGGGCAGCCTACAATGAGCAGTTCTTC.

The rearrangement uses TRBV5-1 and TRBJ2-5; the match to TRBD1 covers 7 bases. This CDR3 has 14 amino acids. Germline V gene data show CDR1 as SGHRS and CDR2 as YFSETQ. J lost 5 bases, V lost 2 bases, and 6 bases had no gene match. In nucleotides, the CDR3 is TGCGCCAGCAGCTTTCCGGGACAGTTGGAGACCCAGTACTTC. Protein: CASSFPGQLETQYF.

The chain uses TRBV24-1 and TRBJ2-7, with D tentatively TRBD2 (6 bases). The CDR3 contains 15 residues. Germline values: CDR1 KGHDR, CDR2 SFDVKD. Trimming stripped 4 bases from V and 7 bases from J, with 19 bases between. The CDR3 DNA is TGTGCCACCAGTGAGTCACTAGCTGGGGTTAGAGAGCAGTACTTC. Its translation: CATSESLAGVREQYF.

V gene TRBV11-2 combines with J gene TRBJ2-7, with D tentatively TRBD1 or TRBD2 (5 bases each). CDR3 length equals 15 residues. The germline V gene has CDR1 SGHAT and CDR2 FQNNGV. The V end was cut by 0 bases, the J end by 5 bases, with 14 bases between. CDR3 nucleotide sequence: TGTGCCAGCAGCTTAGATCGGGGCAGGTGGAACGAGCAGTACTTC. This translates into CASSLDRGRWNEQYF.

V usage is TRBV9 and J usage is TRBJ2-7; D perhaps matches TRBD2 (5 bases). The CDR3 is 12 residues long. Germline V CDR1 and CDR2: SGDLS, YYNGEE. The V gene lost 3 bases and the J gene lost 7 bases, with 11 bases spanning the gap. The CDR3 protein is CASSEQTGEQYF. Here the CDR3 DNA reads TGTGCCAGCAGCGAGCAGACGGGGGAGCAGTACTTC.

DNA of the CDR3: TGTGCCAGCAGCCGACAGGGAATCACTGAAGCTTTCTTT. This encodes CASSRQGITEAFF. V and J are TRBV7-2 and TRBJ1-1; 7 bases are a match to TRBD1. The J segment lost 4 bases and the V segment lost 5 bases, leaving 4 bases of the junction unmatched. Germline loops: CDR1 SGHTA, CDR2 FQGNSA. The CDR3 is 13 residues long.

This rearrangement joins TRBV6-4 to TRBJ2-2, with TRBD1 matching 7 bases. Trimming cost V 4 bases and J 3 bases; bases outside gene matches: 2. This CDR3 is 14 amino acids long. Germline CDR1 reads MRHNA; CDR2 reads SNTAGT. CDR3 sequence reads: CASSGDSHTGELFF. The DNA of the CDR3 is TGTGCCAGCAGTGGGGACAGCCACACCGGGGAGCTGTTTTTT.

A note on this clone: This specimen includes other DNA sequences encoding the same CDR3. The chain carries TRBV7-9 and TRBJ2-7; D may be TRBD2 (5 bases). V was cut by 5 bases and J by 4 bases, with 12 bases left in between. Germline loops: CDR1 SEHNR, CDR2 FQNEAQ (reference sequence). The CDR3 spans 13 residues. Written as DNA, the CDR3 is TGTGCCAGCAGCCCTGGGAGTTGGTACGAGCAGTACTTC. Translation: CASSPGSWYEQYF.

The chain has TRBV19 and TRBJ1-5, with D possibly TRBD1 on 5 matching bases. Deletions cut 0 bases from V and 2 bases from J, with 5 bases between. This CDR3 has 14 amino acids. The germline V gene encodes CDR1 LNHDA and CDR2 SQIVND (reference sequence). The CDR3 here is CASSIEQGNQPQHF. For the CDR3, the DNA is TGTGCCAGTAGTATAGAACAGGGCAATCAGCCCCAGCATTTT.

The rearrangement uses TRBV29-1 and TRBJ1-1; a weak D match, TRBD1 (5 bases). The CDR3 runs to 13 residues. Trimming took 6 bases from V and 4 from J, leaving 15 bases between them. Germline CDR1 and CDR2: SQVTM and ANQGSEA. CDR3 region: CSVGGPQGTEAFF. The CDR3 nucleotides read TGCAGCGTGGGTGGTCCCCAGGGCACTGAAGCTTTCTTT.

Of note for this clone: Within the sample, other DNA sequences also encode this same CDR3. The chain is built from TRBV7-9 and TRBJ2-3; D is unresolved. This CDR3 comprises 12 residues. The germline gives CDR1 SEHNR, CDR2 FQNEAQ (reference sequence). V lost 1 base and J 3 bases, leaving 2 bases between the germline ends. The CDR3 DNA reads as TGTGCCAGCAGCTTAGGAACAGATACGCAGTATTTT. This gives the protein CASSLGTDTQYF.

This chain links TRBV10-1 with TRBJ2-7; 13 bases align to TRBD2. Germline CDR1 and CDR2: WNHNN and SYGVQD (reference sequence). V was pared by 4 bases and J by 6 bases, with 0 bases of the junction left unmatched. The CDR3 length is 13 residues. CDR3 nucleotides: TGCGCCAGCAGTGGACTAGCGGGAGGCGAGCAGTACTTC. Translation: CASSGLAGGEQYF.

The J gene is TRBJ2-7, the V gene TRBV7-9; 9 positions agree with TRBD1. The CDR3 has 15 residues. The V gene's germline CDR1 is SEHNR and CDR2 FQNEAQ (reference sequence). V dropped 4 bases and J dropped 3; count of bases not matched to a gene: 7. The CDR3 reads CASSSGTGTLYEQYF. CDR3 DNA: TGTGCCAGCAGCTCAGGGACAGGGACACTCTACGAGCAGTACTTC.

V usage is TRBV30 and J usage is TRBJ2-1, with 10 bases aligning to TRBD2. This CDR3 comprises 17 residues. The trim removed 0 bases at V and 2 bases at J, leaving 7 bases unmatched. Per germline, CDR1 GTSNPN and CDR2 SVGIG (reference sequence). This CDR3 is CAWSVMRLAGTYNEQFF. CDR3 in DNA: TGTGCCTGGAGTGTCATGAGACTAGCGGGCACCTACAATGAGCAGTTCTTC.

This rearrangement joins TRBV7-6 to TRBJ2-5; a possible D gene is TRBD2 (6 bases). Trimming removed 1 base at V and 5 bases at J, with 11 bases between. The CDR3 loop spans 14 amino acids. The germline CDR1 and CDR2 sequences are SGHVS and FNYEAQ. The CDR3 protein is CASSLGGIGETQYF. CDR3 bases: TGTGCCAGCAGCTTAGGCGGGATAGGGGAGACCCAGTACTTC.